These 20 T cell receptor beta chains share one sample of origin, sequenced in a study of cytomegalovirus exposure and HLA in healthy donors. Sequencing was performed with immunoSEQ multiplex PCR; in TCRdb, only in-frame clones are kept and a portion is missing. The sample comprises about 110,000 clones, about 88% of which are singletons, and approximately 4% rests with the top ten. Sequenced material: PBMCs. The receptors here all came from a woman aged 18 to 35 in good health and CMV-seropositive.

The chain has TRBV15 and TRBJ1-3; 7 bases are shared with TRBD1. V shed 2 bases, J shed 4 bases, and the junction held 11 bases outside the gene matches. Germline V lookup: CDR1 LNHNV, CDR2 YYDKDF (reference sequence). The CDR3 sequence is 17 residues long. CDR3 coding DNA: TGTGCCACCAGCAGACTGTATCCGACAGGGTACGGAAACACCATATATTTT. Translating it yields CATSRLYPTGYGNTIYF.

This chain joins TRBV18 and TRBJ1-5; weak D call: TRBD1 (5 bases). Trimming removed 4 bases at V and 0 bases at J, with 10 bases between. Germline V gene lookup returns CDR1 KGHSH and CDR2 LQKENI. This CDR3 contains 15 residues. The CDR3 loop is CASSLFDSSNQPQHF. The DNA of the CDR3 is TGTGCCAGCTCACTTTTCGACAGTAGCAATCAGCCCCAGCATTTT.

The rearrangement links TRBV7-2 to TRBJ2-1; D may be TRBD1 (6 bases). The CDR3 has 18 amino acids. The germline V gene encodes CDR1 SGHTA and CDR2 FQGNSA. V lost 3 bases and J 5 bases, leaving 23 bases between the germline ends. DNA of the CDR3: TGTGCCAGCAGCTTTTGGTCCCGACAGGTTACAACGAACAATGAGCAGTTCTTC. This translates into CASSFWSRQVTTNNEQFF.

This clone was found once. V gene TRBV11-2 combines with J gene TRBJ2-3, with D unresolved. Germline CDR1 and CDR2: SGHAT and FQNNGV. V gave up 5 bases and J gave up 6 bases, with 6 bases separating them. This CDR3 spans 11 amino acids. The CDR3 loop is CASSPQDTQYF. The CDR3 nucleotides are TGTGCCAGCAGCCCCCAGGATACGCAGTATTTT.

The CDR3 protein is CATKTEPTDTQYF. In nucleotides, the CDR3 is TGCGCCACCAAGACAGAGCCCACAGATACGCAGTATTTT. V usage is TRBV5-1 and J usage is TRBJ2-3; maybe TRBD1 (5 bases). V was pared by 9 bases and J by 2 bases, with 13 bases between. Germline CDR1 and CDR2: SGHRS and YFSETQ. The CDR3 covers 13 residues.

CDR3 sequence: CASLRGVEQYF. Here the CDR3 DNA reads TGTGCCAGCCTTCGGGGTGTCGAGCAGTACTTC. The V gene is TRBV6-5, the J gene TRBJ2-7, with D tentatively TRBD2 (5 bases). The CDR3 contains 11 residues. Trimming shortened V by 8 bases and J by 6 bases, and 11 bases separated the two germline ends. Per germline, CDR1 MNHEY and CDR2 SVGAGI.

The chain links TRBV19 to TRBJ1-3, with TRBD1 identical over 11 bases. CDR1 and CDR2 (germline): LNHDA, SQIVND (reference sequence). The CDR3 is 15 amino acids. V was pared by 6 bases and J by 2 bases, with 3 bases of the junction left unmatched. CDR3 bases: TGTGCCAGTAGAACGGGACAGGGGGCTGGAAACACCATATATTTT. Protein sequence: CASRTGQGAGNTIYF.

Concerning this clone itself: A junction end diverges from the germline sequence, so it may reflect a read error. The rearrangement joins TRBV19 to TRBJ2-2, with 8 bases matching TRBD2. Germline V gene data show CDR1 as LNHDA and CDR2 as SQIVND (reference sequence). The length of the CDR3 is 13 residues. For the CDR3, the DNA is TGTGCCAGTAGGGCTACTAGCGGCGGGGAGATGTTTTTT. Amino acid sequence: CASRATSGGEMFF.

V usage is TRBV21-1 and J usage is TRBJ2-3; whether TRBD1, the table's D call, matches the DNA was not checked. TRBV21-1 is tagged as a pseudogene. The CDR3 has 16 amino acids. As DNA, the CDR3 is TGTGCCGCGACAGGGGTCGGGACCCACCGCACAGATACGCAGTATTTT. It codes for CAATGVGTHRTDTQYF.

The rearrangement joins TRBV13 to TRBJ2-5, with a weak D call TRBD1 (5 bases). The ends were cut back, 0 bases at V and 0 bases at J, with 14 bases in the middle. CDR1 is PRHDT, CDR2 FYEKMQ, per germline (reference sequence). This CDR3 is built from 17 residues. The DNA of the CDR3 is TGTGCCAGCAGCTTAGGATCAGGGTCTGGGTACCAAGAGACCCAGTACTTC. Translation gives CASSLGSGSGYQETQYF.

This chain uses TRBV2 with TRBJ1-5, with a possible D match to TRBD1 (5 bases). V was clipped by 4 bases and J by 0 bases, with 28 bases between them. Germline CDR1 SNHLY, CDR2 FYNNEI. This CDR3 is built from 21 residues. The CDR3 here is CASSVERTLDVYLYSNQPQHF. DNA of the CDR3: TGTGCCAGCAGTGTTGAGAGGACACTTGATGTGTACCTATATAGCAATCAGCCCCAGCATTTT.

The sample holds one count of this clone. This chain joins TRBV10-3 and TRBJ2-7; TRBD1 is a possible D gene (6 bases). This CDR3 has 13 amino acids. The V end was cut by 8 bases, the J end by 7 bases, with 18 bases between. The germline V gene has CDR1 ENHRY and CDR2 SYGVKD. The CDR3 protein is CAISGRGTWEQYF. In nucleotides, the CDR3 is TGTGCCATCTCGGGCAGGGGAACTTGGGAGCAGTACTTC.

This chain links TRBV7-9 with TRBJ2-1; the D gene is possibly TRBD1 (6 bases). Germline V CDR1 and CDR2: SEHNR, FQNEAQ (reference sequence). This CDR3 is 13 amino acids long. With 5 bases removed from V and 12 bases from J, the gap between germline ends came to 17 bases. The CDR3 sequence: CASSPDSLVRQFF. As DNA, the CDR3 is TGTGCCAGCAGCCCGGACAGCCTCGTGCGGCAGTTCTTC. The full variable domain, with the rest looked up from reference TRBV7-9 and TRBJ2-1, is DTGVSQNPRHKITKRGQNVTFRCDPISEHNRLYWYRQTLGQGPEFLTYFQNEAQLEKSRLLSDRFSAERPKGSFSTLEIQRTEQGDSAMYLCASSPDSLVRQFFGPGTRLTVL.

V gene TRBV5-1 combines with J gene TRBJ1-1, with a tentative D call TRBD1 (6 bases). V gave up 0 bases and J gave up 5 bases, with 11 bases separating them. The CDR3 consists of 14 residues. In germline, CDR1 is SGHRS, CDR2 YFSETQ. CDR3 sequence reads: CASSLETGRTEAFF. DNA for the CDR3: TGCGCCAGCAGCTTGGAAACAGGGCGGACTGAAGCTTTCTTT.

This clone has just one count. The rearrangement links TRBV27 to TRBJ2-7, with 8 bases lining up with TRBD2. CDR1 MNHEY and CDR2 SMNVEV come from the germline V gene (reference sequence). J was trimmed by 4 bases and V by 5 bases; bases with no gene match: 13. This CDR3 comprises 16 residues. The CDR3 loop is CASSPGGGRIGYEQYF. In nucleotides, the CDR3 is TGTGCCAGCAGTCCCGGCGGGGGGCGCATAGGGTACGAGCAGTACTTC.

This chain links TRBV6-1 with TRBJ2-3; possibly TRBD1 for D (6 bases). V shed 7 bases and J shed 2 bases, with 16 bases lying between them. The CDR3 is made up of 15 amino acids. Germline V gene data show CDR1 as MNHNS and CDR2 as SASEGT. DNA for the CDR3: TGTGCCAGCAACTCGGGGCAGGGGAACACAGATACGCAGTATTTT. It is translated as CASNSGQGNTDTQYF.

The V gene is TRBV4-1, the J gene TRBJ2-4; unclear D gene. V lost 0 bases and J lost 9, with 15 bases in between. CDR3 size: 15 residues. Germline V gene lookup returns CDR1 MGHRA and CDR2 YSYEKL. CDR3 protein: CASSQEDEATGIQYF. CDR3 in DNA: TGCGCCAGCAGCCAAGAGGATGAAGCGACTGGCATTCAGTACTTC.

The chain joins TRBV5-5 to TRBJ2-7; D possibly corresponds to TRBD2 (6 bases). CDR3 length: 14 residues. Germline V gene sequence: CDR1 SGHKS, CDR2 YYEKEE (reference sequence). Trimming pared 2 bases from V and 3 bases from J, leaving 12 bases between. The CDR3 DNA reads TGTGCCAGCAGCTTCTCCCGGGGGAACTACGAGCAGTACTTC. This gives the protein CASSFSRGNYEQYF. The full variable domain, its missing parts supplied by reference TRBV5-5 and TRBJ2-7, is DAGVTQSPTHLIKTRGQQVTLRCSPISGHKSVSWYQQVLGQGPQFIFQYYEKEERGRGNFPDRFSARQFPNYSSELNVNALLLGDSALYLCASSFSRGNYEQYFGPGTRLTVT.

This chain joins TRBV7-6 and TRBJ2-1; 8 bases match TRBD2. The germline V gene has CDR1 SGHVS and CDR2 FNYEAQ. This CDR3 spans 14 amino acids. V shed 5 bases and J 6 bases; nucleotides not matched to a gene: 6. The CDR3 here is CASSPTSGPNEQFF. The CDR3 bases are TGTGCCAGCAGCCCCACTAGCGGACCCAATGAGCAGTTCTTC.

J is TRBJ2-1 and V is TRBV4-1, with TRBD2 as a possible D gene (6 bases). V gave up 4 bases and J gave up 6 bases, with 16 bases separating them. The CDR3 sequence is 15 residues long. Looked up from germline, CDR1 is MGHRA and CDR2 is YSYEKL. The CDR3 sequence: CASSLLGLPVNEQFF. CDR3 coding DNA: TGCGCCAGCAGCCTCTTGGGACTCCCGGTCAATGAGCAGTTCTTC.